Each of the 22 T cell receptor beta chains below was sequenced from the same sample in a study of OX40 agonist ivuxolimab in advanced cancers. TCRdb's copy holds only in-frame clones and misses some; the assay was immunoSEQ multiplex PCR. The top ten clones hold 2% to 2.5% of a sample with about 66,000 clones, roughly four fifths of them seen once. The material was CD4+ or CD8+ T cells sorted from blood, obtained in a trial of the OX40 agonist ivuxolimab. The receptors derive from an adult with an advanced solid tumor such as melanoma, head and neck, liver or kidney cancer.

This rearrangement joins TRBV25-1 to TRBJ2-2; D is perhaps TRBD2 (6 bases). The CDR3 runs to 13 residues. Germline V CDR1 and CDR2: MGHDK, SYGVNS. Trimming took 3 bases from V and 12 from J, leaving 14 bases between them. The CDR3 DNA is TGTGCCAGCAGTGATCGGTCAGGGAGGAAGCTGTTTTTT. Protein product: CASSDRSGRKLFF.

This clone was seen only a few times. The V gene is TRBV27, the J gene TRBJ1-5; 7 nucleotides line up with TRBD1. The V and J ends lost 5 bases and 0 bases, in that order; junction bases with no gene match: 10. The CDR3 runs to 17 residues. Looked up from germline, CDR1 is MNHEY and CDR2 is SMNVEV (reference sequence). The CDR3 region has the DNA TGTGCCAGCAGTACCCGGACAGGAGCCCATAGCAATCAGCCCCAGCATTTT. This sequence encodes CASSTRTGAHSNQPQHF.

The chain carries TRBV18 and TRBJ2-5; tentative D call: TRBD1 (6 bases). Trimming pared 1 base from V and 5 bases from J, leaving 11 bases between. Germline V gives CDR1 KGHSH, CDR2 LQKENI. This CDR3 has 14 amino acids. The CDR3 region is CASSPQRDTETQYF. In DNA form, the CDR3 reads TGTGCCAGCTCACCACAACGGGACACTGAGACCCAGTACTTC.

The CDR3: CASSSRTGNQETQYF. For the CDR3, the DNA is TGTGCCAGCAGTTCCCGGACAGGGAACCAAGAGACCCAGTACTTC. The rearrangement joins TRBV28 to TRBJ2-5; TRBD1 agrees at 8 bases. The V and J ends lost 4 bases and 0 bases, in that order; junction bases with no gene match: 4. The CDR3 runs to 15 residues. Germline-derived CDR1 and CDR2 are MDHEN and SYDVKM.

The rearrangement joins TRBV9 to TRBJ1-1, with D perhaps TRBD1 (5 bases). The germline gives CDR1 SGDLS, CDR2 YYNGEE. The CDR3 covers 15 residues. Deletions cut 1 base from V and 0 bases from J, with 10 bases between. The CDR3 DNA reads as TGTGCCAGCAGCGTATCGACGGACATGAACACTGAAGCTTTCTTT. The encoded protein is CASSVSTDMNTEAFF.

The CDR3 DNA is TGCGCCAGCAGCCCCAGCAGGAGCCCCAGCGGGGGCTACACCTTC. Protein sequence: CASSPSRSPSGGYTF. The chain employs TRBV4-3 and TRBJ1-2, with D unclear. Germline assignment: CDR1 LGHNA and CDR2 YSLEER. The CDR3 totals 15 residues. Deletions cut 4 bases from V and 8 bases from J, with 20 bases between.

This rearrangement joins TRBV7-8 to TRBJ2-7; D uncertain. The CDR3 extends over 14 amino acids. Germline assignment: CDR1 SGHVS and CDR2 FQNEAQ. The V and J ends lost 2 bases and 0 bases respectively, with 8 bases between them. The DNA of the CDR3 is TGTGCCAGCAGCTTAAATCAAGTCTCCTACGAGCAGTACTTC. This codes for CASSLNQVSYEQYF.

The rearrangement uses TRBV6-1 and TRBJ2-1; no firm D call. V lost 10 bases and J 2 bases, leaving 15 bases between the germline ends. Germline loops: CDR1 MNHNS, CDR2 SASEGT. The CDR3 is 14 amino acids. The DNA of the CDR3 is TGTGCCACCTCTGTATCGCTCCCCTACAATGAGCAGTTCTTC. It specifies CATSVSLPYNEQFF.

The gene calls are TRBV4-2 and TRBJ1-2, with 8 bases fitting TRBD1. Trimming took 1 base from V and 6 from J; bases not matched to a gene: 7. Germline lookup yields CDR1 LGHNA and CDR2 YNFKEQ. This CDR3 comprises 15 residues. This chain's CDR3 is CASSQAGQGSDGYTF. CDR3 coding DNA: TGTGCCAGCAGCCAAGCCGGACAGGGATCGGATGGCTACACCTTC.

V and J are TRBV19 and TRBJ1-5; 7 bases are a match to TRBD1. The CDR3 loop spans 14 amino acids. Germline V gene sequence: CDR1 LNHDA, CDR2 SQIVND (reference sequence). With 5 bases clipped from V and 4 bases from J, the junction kept 5 bases outside the gene matches. CDR3 nucleotides: TGTGCCAGTAGTTACATACAGGGGAATCAGCCCCAGCATTTT. Amino acid sequence: CASSYIQGNQPQHF.

This rearrangement joins TRBV4-2 to TRBJ1-6; D gene uncertain. Germline CDR1 reads LGHNA; CDR2 reads YNFKEQ. V lost 0 bases and J lost 7, with 13 bases in between. The CDR3 consists of 16 residues. The CDR3 DNA follows: TGTGCCAGCAGCCAAGATTGGTCCGGGGAGAATTCACCCCTCCACTTT. Translating gives CASSQDWSGENSPLHF.

J is TRBJ1-3 and V is TRBV25-1, with D possibly TRBD1 on 6 matching bases. The CDR3 consists of 18 residues. Trimming took off 1 base at V and 0 bases at J, with 16 bases between the two ends. Germline lookup yields CDR1 MGHDK and CDR2 SYGVNS. This CDR3 reads CASSESEFAGASGNTIYF. The CDR3 region has the DNA TGTGCCAGCAGTGAATCGGAATTCGCAGGGGCCTCTGGAAACACCATATATTTT.

The chain links TRBV29-1 to TRBJ1-3; the D gene could be TRBD1 or TRBD2 (5 bases each). With the DNA end fitting TRBJ2-2 better, the J assignment may be wrong. CDR3 size: 13 residues. In germline, CDR1 is SQVTM, CDR2 ANQGSEA. For the CDR3, the DNA is TGCAGCGCCCGGGACGTATACACCGGGGAGCTGTTTTTT. Encoded protein: CSARDVYTGELFF.

This sequence joins TRBV7-2 and TRBJ1-1; D is ambiguous. The CDR3 is 15 amino acids. Germline CDR1 reads SGHTA; CDR2 reads FQGNSA. Trimming removed 3 bases from V and 1 base from J, with 12 bases in between. The CDR3 protein is CASSFPGTSNTEAFF. The CDR3 DNA sequence: TGTGCCAGCAGCTTCCCGGGCACGTCGAACACTGAAGCTTTCTTT.

This chain joins TRBV11-2 and TRBJ2-1; D unresolved. Between the trimmed V and J ends, which lost 4 bases and 0 bases, there was a span of 19 bases. The CDR3 sequence is 18 residues long. The germline gives CDR1 SGHAT, CDR2 FQNNGV. CDR3 sequence: CASSSTGGPRSSYNEQFF. The CDR3 nucleotides read TGTGCCAGCAGCTCGACCGGTGGACCCCGGAGCTCCTACAATGAGCAGTTCTTC.

The chain carries TRBV11-2 and TRBJ2-7; 12 bases are shared with TRBD2. Germline assignment: CDR1 SGHAT and CDR2 FQNNGV. The V and J ends lost 1 base and 5 bases, in that order; junction bases with no gene match: 6. The CDR3 spans 16 residues. In DNA form, the CDR3 reads TGTGCCAGCAGCTTAGTGATACTAGCGGGAGGTAACGAGCAGTACTTC. Its translation is CASSLVILAGGNEQYF. Full variable domain (rest looked up from reference TRBV11-2 and TRBJ2-7): EAGVAQSPRYKIIEKRQSVAFWCNPISGHATLYWYQQILGQGPKLLIQFQNNGVVDDSQLPKDRFSAERLKGVDSTLKIQPAKLEDSAVYLCASSLVILAGGNEQYFGPGTRLTVT.

This clone was seen once. The rearrangement joins TRBV4-1 to TRBJ1-5; D is perhaps TRBD1 (6 bases). Germline assignment: CDR1 MGHRA and CDR2 YSYEKL. The CDR3 is 18 residues long. V was shortened by 1 base and J by 4 bases, with 20 bases between the two germline ends. CDR3 sequence: CASSQGGGRTKRNQPQHF. The CDR3 nucleotides are TGCGCCAGCAGCCAAGGGGGGGGCAGGACCAAAAGGAATCAGCCCCAGCATTTT.

This clone is a singleton in its sample. The V gene is TRBV6-4, the J gene TRBJ2-7, with TRBD2 matching over 9 bases. V dropped 0 bases and J dropped 6; count of bases not matched to a gene: 9. Germline-derived CDR1 and CDR2 are MRHNA and SNTAGT. This CDR3 is 16 amino acids long. The CDR3 sequence: CASSDSSGRRPGEQYF. CDR3 DNA: TGTGCCAGCAGTGACTCTAGCGGGAGAAGGCCGGGCGAGCAGTACTTC.

V gene TRBV5-4 combines with J gene TRBJ2-7, with TRBD1 as a possible D gene (6 bases). Trimming took 1 base from V and 5 from J, leaving 10 bases between them. This CDR3 contains 13 residues. The germline gives CDR1 SGHNT, CDR2 YYREEE (reference sequence). The DNA of the CDR3 is TGTGCCAGCAGCTTGTCAGGGGCCCACGAGCAGTACTTC. It encodes CASSLSGAHEQYF.

This clone was seen once. The J gene is TRBJ2-1, the V gene TRBV15, with 7 bases lining up with TRBD2. The CDR3 contains 14 residues. With V trimmed by 3 bases and J by 9 bases, 8 bases remained unmatched. The germline V gene encodes CDR1 LNHNV and CDR2 YYDKDF (reference sequence). The CDR3, as DNA: TGTGCCACCAGCAGGCCGACTACGGGGGGTGAGCAGTTCTTC. It specifies CATSRPTTGGEQFF.

The chain employs TRBV12-5 and TRBJ2-3, with 10 positions matching TRBD2. Trimming at V came to 6 bases and at J to 2 bases, leaving 5 bases not matched to a gene. Germline CDR1 and CDR2: LGHNT and FRNRAP. CDR3 size: 15 residues. The CDR3 nucleotides are TGTGCTAGTGGAAGACTAGCGGGCCTCACAGATACGCAGTATTTT. This codes for CASGRLAGLTDTQYF.

The chain employs TRBV7-8 and TRBJ2-7; 8 nucleotides line up with TRBD2. Per germline, CDR1 SGHVS and CDR2 FQNEAQ. Trimming at V came to 5 bases and at J to 3 bases, leaving 6 bases not matched to a gene. The CDR3 is made up of 14 amino acids. CDR3 sequence reads: CASSRREAFYEQYF. CDR3 bases: TGTGCCAGCAGCCGGCGGGAGGCCTTCTACGAGCAGTACTTC.